The T cell receptor (beta chain) described here comes from a study of T-cell reconstitution after alpha-beta-depleted transplantation in children. General study findings and limits: At around two months after transplant, the alpha-beta T cells were reportedly derived from several hundred expanded clones that came from non-depleted graft cells. One year after transplant, T-cell counts and diversity came mostly from newly produced T cells.

The authors prepared the TCRbeta library with unique molecular identifiers. TCRdb re-called the PCR reads through MiXCR, storing one row per CDR3 protein. Counted here are 450,000 to 600,000 distinct CDR3 sequences, over 9.5% occurring once; the ten biggest clones make up 2%. This clonotype was counted at least ten times. The antigen is unknown. Trimming cost V 0 bases and J 3 bases; bases outside gene matches: 2. Per germline, CDR1 LGHNA and CDR2 YSLEER. The CDR3 spans 15 residues. Sequences were derived from PBMCs, sampled before TCRalphabeta/CD19-depleted stem cell transplant. The chain couples TRBV4-3 to TRBJ2-3; 8 bases align to TRBD2. This receptor was taken from a child aged 2-15 years with inherited bone marrow failure, due to receive a stem cell transplant. The CDR3 DNA follows: TGCGCCAGCAGCCAAGAATCTAGCGGGACAGATACGCAGTATTTT. Encoded protein: CASSQESSGTDTQYF.